This T cell receptor (beta chain) came from a study of shared clonotypes between healthy human individuals. Trimming removed 4 bases from V and 5 bases from J, with 8 bases in between. Germline V gives CDR1 MNHEY, CDR2 SMNVEV (reference sequence). This CDR3 has 12 amino acids. Study conclusions and caveats: It was anticipated that sequencing depth would influence how many clonotypes donors shared.

Concerning this clone itself: Its antigen is currently unknown. Other nucleotide sequences in the sample specify the same CDR3.

Data came from immunoSEQ multiplex PCR; TCRdb stores just in-frame clones and leaves some out. The top ten hold 0.37% of the sample, which has about 2.5 million clones, around 93% seen once. The TCR sequence derives from a young man in good health. Some clones in this sample may be carry-over from other donors' samples. The chain is built from TRBV27 and TRBJ1-2, with D uncertain. The sequenced sample was naive CD4+ T cells from PBMCs. Noted subset: CD45RA+ positively selected. In nucleotides, the CDR3 is TGTGCCAGCAGTTCAAGTAATTATGGCTACACCTTC. Protein: CASSSSNYGYTF.